The present TCR beta chain was sequenced within a study of monozygotic twins with inflammatory bowel disease. Added by template switching were UMIs that each held a 6-nucleotide sample barcode. One entry per CDR3 protein, without DNA, is what TCRdb gives after re-calling the 5' RACE reads. The ten most abundant clones cover approximately 1.6% of a sample with approximately 200,000 distinct CDR3 sequences. CDR3 length: 11 residues. The germline CDR1 and CDR2 sequences are SQVTM and ANQGSEA. Sample: blood. This TCR came from a human donor with ulcerative colitis or Crohn's disease, or a healthy co-twin of an affected twin (not recorded which). The chain employs TRBV29-1 and TRBJ2-7; TCRdb's D call, TRBD1, is unchecked because there is no DNA. The chain's CDR3 is CSAGEFDEQYF.